The next 32 T cell receptor beta chains were all read from a single sample in a study of identical twins. TCRdb re-analysed the 5' RACE reads in MiXCR, keeping a single row per CDR3 protein. The sample lists about 530,000 distinct CDR3 sequences; roughly 15% were seen once. The data also belong to a second study, concerning yellow fever vaccine responses in identical twins.

The sample consisted of CD4+ T cells sorted from blood. Receptors were obtained from a woman aged 18-29 years in good health.

This clonotype appeared a few times. The chain combines TRBV5-1 with TRBJ2-3, with unresolved D. V lost 1 base, J lost 0 bases, and 9 bases lay in between. This CDR3 contains 15 residues. CDR1 SGHRS and CDR2 YFSETQ come from the germline V gene. The CDR3 spells CASSLISSSTDTQYF. CDR3 in DNA: TGCGCCAGCAGCTTGATCTCCAGTAGCACAGATACGCAGTATTTT.

The rearrangement joins TRBV7-9 to TRBJ2-5, with 13 bases aligning to TRBD2. Germline CDR1 is SEHNR and CDR2 is FQNEAQ (reference sequence). The ends lost 1 base at V and 3 bases at J; junction bases unmatched: 2. The CDR3 is made up of 16 amino acids. This CDR3 reads CASSLGGLAGKETQYF. The CDR3 DNA reads as TGTGCCAGCAGCTTAGGGGGACTAGCGGGGAAAGAGACCCAGTACTTC.

The V gene is TRBV20-1, the J gene TRBJ1-5; D is uncertain. The germline V gene encodes CDR1 DFQATT and CDR2 SNEGSKA (reference sequence). The CDR3 is 17 residues long. V was clipped by 1 base and J by 4 bases, with 20 bases between them. DNA for the CDR3: TGCAGTGCTAGAGTGGGAGAGGCATCATATAGTAATCAGCCCCAGCATTTT. The encoded protein is CSARVGEASYSNQPQHF.

This clonotype was observed a handful of times. The chain carries TRBV7-9 and TRBJ2-5, with D possibly TRBD2 on 5 matching bases. This CDR3 is built from 13 residues. Germline assignment: CDR1 SEHNR and CDR2 FQNEAQ (reference sequence). Trimming pared 5 bases from V and 4 bases from J, leaving 11 bases between. The CDR3: CASSAGGRETQYF. CDR3 sequence (DNA): TGTGCCAGCAGCGCCGGAGGTAGAGAGACCCAGTACTTC.

This clonotype was detected a few times. V usage is TRBV20-1 and J usage is TRBJ1-4, with D unclear. Looked up from germline, CDR1 is DFQATT and CDR2 is SNEGSKA (reference sequence). Trimming took 3 bases from V and 2 from J, leaving 10 bases between them. This CDR3 comprises 14 residues. The CDR3 sequence is CSASPDGTNEKLFF. The CDR3 bases are TGCAGTGCTAGCCCCGACGGTACTAATGAAAAACTGTTTTTT.

The rearrangement links TRBV6-1 to TRBJ2-7; 10 bases line up with TRBD1. There are 14 residues in the CDR3. The trim removed 5 bases at V and 2 bases at J, leaving 3 bases unmatched. The germline V gene encodes CDR1 MNHNS and CDR2 SASEGT. CDR3 sequence (DNA): TGTGCCAGCAGTCGGGACAGGGGCACCTACGAGCAGTACGTC. It codes for CASSRDRGTYEQYV.

The chain couples TRBV5-1 to TRBJ1-5; 7 bases map to TRBD1. This CDR3 is 15 amino acids long. Germline CDR1 reads SGHRS; CDR2 reads YFSETQ. The ends lost 4 bases at V and 0 bases at J; junction bases unmatched: 4. CDR3 residues: CASSAGGGSNQPQHF. The CDR3 DNA reads TGCGCCAGCAGCGCAGGGGGGGGTAGCAATCAGCCCCAGCATTTT.

The chain has TRBV10-3 and TRBJ2-1, with 12 bases lining up with TRBD2. The CDR3 spans 17 residues. V lost 10 bases to trimming and J lost 7 bases; unmatched junction nucleotides: 17. CDR1 is ENHRY and CDR2 is SYGVKD in the germline V gene. In DNA form, the CDR3 reads TGTGCCACCGTGGGAATTGATGGACTAGCGGGAAGAAATGAGCAGTTCTTC. This codes for CATVGIDGLAGRNEQFF.

This clonotype was observed a few times. The rearrangement uses TRBV11-1 and TRBJ2-7, with 11 bases matching TRBD1. Germline V gene data show CDR1 as SGHAT and CDR2 as FQDESV (reference sequence). V lost 3 bases to trimming and J lost 3 bases; unmatched junction nucleotides: 4. The CDR3 runs to 15 residues. The CDR3 bases are TGTGCCAGCAGCTTGCCCGGGACAGGGGGCTACGAGCAGTACTTC. Protein sequence: CASSLPGTGGYEQYF. Variable domain in full (rest from reference TRBV11-1 and TRBJ2-7): EAEVAQSPRYKITEKSQAVAFWCDPISGHATLYWYRQILGQGPELLVQFQDESVVDDSQLPKDRFSAERLKGVDSTLKIQPAELGDSAMYLCASSLPGTGGYEQYFGPGTRLTVT.

This chain joins TRBV4-1 and TRBJ2-6; no reliable D call. The CDR3 loop spans 16 amino acids. Germline CDR1 MGHRA, CDR2 YSYEKL. Trimming stripped 1 base from V and 2 bases from J, with 9 bases between. CDR3 sequence: CASSQGVGTGANVLTF. The CDR3 DNA follows: TGCGCCAGCAGCCAAGGTGTAGGGACTGGGGCCAACGTCCTGACTTTC.

The V call is TRBV5-1, the J call TRBJ2-7; 7 bases agree with TRBD2. Per germline, CDR1 SGHRS and CDR2 YFSETQ. The CDR3 covers 16 residues. With 1 base clipped from V and 0 bases from J, the junction kept 7 bases outside the gene matches. Here the CDR3 DNA reads TGCGCCAGCAGCTTGCTGACGGGAGGATCCTCCTACGAGCAGTACTTC. Residues: CASSLLTGGSSYEQYF.

This clonotype was observed at least ten times. The chain employs TRBV3-1 and TRBJ2-5, with 9 nucleotides matching TRBD1. The germline V gene encodes CDR1 LGHDT and CDR2 YNNKEL (reference sequence). The length of the CDR3 is 13 residues. The V segment lost 5 bases and the J segment 4 bases; nucleotides outside the gene matches: 2. For the CDR3, the DNA is TGTGCCAGCAGCAGGACAGGGGCAGAGACCCAGTACTTC. Its translation is CASSRTGAETQYF.

This clonotype appeared a few times. The chain combines TRBV20-1 with TRBJ2-1; D gene unclear. This CDR3 spans 13 amino acids. Germline CDR1 is DFQATT and CDR2 is SNEGSKA (reference sequence). V was clipped by 6 bases and J by 6 bases, with 15 bases between them. Here the CDR3 DNA reads TGCAGTGCGGACCGACCGCCCTTCAATGAGCAGTTCTTC. Its translation: CSADRPPFNEQFF.

At least ten counts were recorded for this clonotype. The rearrangement uses TRBV28 and TRBJ2-3, with D tentatively TRBD2 (6 bases). This CDR3 has 14 amino acids. V was trimmed by 11 bases and J by 2 bases, leaving 17 bases between them. Germline values: CDR1 MDHEN, CDR2 SYDVKM. Written as DNA, the CDR3 is TGTGCCTCCCGGAGACTAGGGCCCACAGATACGCAGTATTTT. Encoded protein: CASRRLGPTDTQYF.

This clonotype was picked up one time. The chain joins TRBV28 to TRBJ2-1; 11 bases line up with TRBD2. The germline CDR1 and CDR2 sequences are MDHEN and SYDVKM. The length of the CDR3 is 16 residues. The V and J ends lost 6 bases and 7 bases, in that order; junction bases with no gene match: 11. The CDR3 loop reads CASSPATSGIGNEQFF. CDR3 bases: TGTGCCAGCAGCCCCGCGACTAGCGGGATAGGGAATGAGCAGTTCTTC.

The chain links TRBV12-3 or TRBV12-4 to TRBJ2-1; 9 nucleotides align to TRBD2. The CDR3 is 18 amino acids. CDR3 nucleotide sequence: TGTACCTGCTGTTTAGCCCCATTTGTGGCGGGAGGGTCCCATGAGCAGTTCTTC. Encoded protein: CTCCLAPFVAGGSHEQFF.

J is TRBJ2-7 and V is TRBV6-4, with D perhaps being TRBD1 or TRBD2 (5 bases each). Trimming cost V 5 bases and J 2 bases, with 16 bases left between them. Per germline, CDR1 MRHNA and CDR2 SNTAGT. This CDR3 region has 15 residues. Written as DNA, the CDR3 is TGTGCCAGCAGTCCTGAGACTGGGGGAGCCTACGAGCAGTACTTC. It encodes CASSPETGGAYEQYF.

This clonotype was detected a few times. The rearrangement joins TRBV28 to TRBJ1-1; D gene ambiguous. The CDR3 length is 12 residues. Germline CDR1 is MDHEN and CDR2 is SYDVKM. Deletions cut 5 bases from V and 10 bases from J, with 14 bases between. The CDR3 DNA reads TGTGCCAGCAGTACCCAACACGGAACAGCTTTCTTT. This encodes CASSTQHGTAFF. Combining the CDR3 with reference TRBV28 and TRBJ1-1 gives the whole variable domain DVKVTQSSRYLVKRTGEKVFLECVQDMDHENMFWYRQDPGLGLRLIYFSYDVKMKEKGDIPEGYSVSREKKERFSLILESASTNQTSMYLCASSTQHGTAFFGQGTRLTVV.

This clonotype has only a few counts. The chain couples TRBV14 to TRBJ2-7; 7 nucleotides match TRBD2. Unmatched junction bases numbered 7, after V lost 0 bases and J lost 2 bases. The CDR3 extends over 16 amino acids. Germline CDR1 reads SGHDN; CDR2 reads FVKESK. The CDR3 nucleotides read TGTGCCAGCAGCCAAGATTTGGGCGGGGGAACCTACGAGCAGTACTTC. Its protein product is CASSQDLGGGTYEQYF.

This clonotype appeared a single time. The CDR3 nucleotides read TGCGCCAGCAGTGGTGCTAGCGGCGGGCCAGATACGCAGTATTTT. It codes for CASSGASGGPDTQYF. This chain links TRBV10-1 with TRBJ2-3, with 7 bases that match TRBD2. Germline CDR1 is WNHNN and CDR2 is SYGVQD (reference sequence). The CDR3 consists of 15 residues. V lost 4 bases to trimming and J lost 4 bases; unmatched junction nucleotides: 8.

The V call is TRBV20-1, the J call TRBJ2-5, with D perhaps TRBD2 (5 bases). The length of the CDR3 is 13 residues. From germline, CDR1 is DFQATT and CDR2 SNEGSKA (reference sequence). V was pared by 0 bases and J by 4 bases, with 9 bases between. CDR3 nucleotides: TGCAGTGCTAGAGATTGGCTAGCAGAGACCCAGTACTTC. This gives the protein CSARDWLAETQYF.

This clonotype was seen more than once but under ten times. This chain connects TRBV20-1 to TRBJ1-4; no clear D gene. The germline V gene has CDR1 DFQATT and CDR2 SNEGSKA (reference sequence). This CDR3 is built from 14 residues. The germline V and J ends were trimmed by 2 bases and 0 bases, with 7 bases remaining between them. CDR3 coding DNA: TGCAGTGCTAGAAGAGGGACAACTAATGAAAAACTGTTTTTT. Amino acid sequence: CSARRGTTNEKLFF.

The rearrangement joins TRBV20-1 to TRBJ2-7; D is perhaps TRBD2 (7 bases). V lost 7 bases and J lost 2, with 18 bases in between. In germline, CDR1 is DFQATT, CDR2 SNEGSKA (reference sequence). This CDR3 has 14 amino acids. The CDR3 DNA reads as TGCAGTGTCCGAGGGGGGGATAGCGCCTACGAGCAGTACGTC. As protein: CSVRGGDSAYEQYV.

The V and J genes are TRBV27 and TRBJ2-5; D uncertain. CDR1 is MNHEY and CDR2 is SMNVEV in the germline V gene (reference sequence). The CDR3 is made up of 16 amino acids. The V gene lost 6 bases and the J gene lost 2 bases, with 19 bases spanning the gap. CDR3 bases: TGTGCCAGCAGCCCCGTGGACGGAAAAGTACAAGAGACCCAGTACTTC. Translated, it gives CASSPVDGKVQETQYF.

The chain links TRBV21-1 to TRBJ2-7; no check of the table's D call, TRBD1, against the DNA was made. TRBV21-1 is marked as a pseudogene. This CDR3 has 13 residues. The CDR3 loop is CASSNPGQAGQYV. The CDR3 DNA sequence: TGTGCCAGCAGCAACCCGGGACAGGCGGGGCAGTACGTC.

This chain joins TRBV9 and TRBJ2-2; 8 bases match TRBD2. Germline assignment: CDR1 SGDLS and CDR2 YYNGEE. The ends lost 0 bases at V and 2 bases at J; junction bases unmatched: 3. The CDR3 has 16 residues. CDR3 nucleotides: TGTGCCAGCAGCGTAGGAGTAGCGGGAAACACCGGGGAGCTGTTTTTT. Encoded protein: CASSVGVAGNTGELFF.

The gene calls are TRBV6-4 and TRBJ2-1, with D hard to call. Trimming removed 2 bases at V and 4 bases at J, with 3 bases between. This CDR3 is 12 amino acids long. The germline V gene encodes CDR1 MRHNA and CDR2 SNTAGT. Written as DNA, the CDR3 is TGTGCCAGCAGTGACAGATACAATGAGCAGTTCTTC. Amino acid sequence: CASSDRYNEQFF.

The J gene is TRBJ2-1, the V gene TRBV14, with 12 bases that match TRBD2. The CDR3 is made up of 18 amino acids. V shed 0 bases, J shed 4 bases, and the junction held 7 bases outside the gene matches. Germline CDR1 and CDR2: SGHDN and FVKESK. CDR3 loop: CASSQDWTSGKRYNEQFF. CDR3 nucleotides: TGTGCCAGCAGCCAAGATTGGACTAGCGGGAAAAGGTACAATGAGCAGTTCTTC. The whole variable domain, remainder taken from reference TRBV14 and TRBJ2-1, is EAGVTQFPSHSVIEKGQTVTLRCDPISGHDNLYWYRRVMGKEIKFLLHFVKESKQDESGMPNNRFLAERTGGTYSTLKVQPAELEDSGVYFCASSQDWTSGKRYNEQFFGPGTRLTVL.

The chain carries TRBV5-1 and TRBJ1-2, with 9 bases that match TRBD1. The CDR3 sequence is 13 residues long. Per the germline V gene, CDR1 is SGHRS and CDR2 is YFSETQ. The ends lost 4 bases at V and 7 bases at J; junction bases unmatched: 5. The CDR3: CASSEGQGSGYTF. As DNA, the CDR3 is TGCGCCAGCAGCGAGGGACAGGGTAGTGGCTACACCTTC. Full variable domain (remainder filled in from reference TRBV5-1 and TRBJ1-2): KAGVTQTPRYLIKTRGQQVTLSCSPISGHRSVSWYQQTPGQGLQFLFEYFSETQRNKGNFPGRFSGRQFSNSRSEMNVSTLELGDSALYLCASSEGQGSGYTFGSGTRLTVV.

The genes are TRBV24-1 and TRBJ2-7; 9 nucleotides line up with TRBD2. CDR3 length: 16 residues. V shed 8 bases and J 6 bases; nucleotides not matched to a gene: 16. In germline, CDR1 is KGHDR, CDR2 SFDVKD. CDR3 in DNA: TGTGCCACCAATCTAGAGGGGATTCTAGCGGGACGCGAGCAGTACTTC. This encodes CATNLEGILAGREQYF.

Points on this clonotype: This could be a read error, since a much larger clone is one nucleotide away. This chain connects TRBV7-2 to TRBJ2-1; D might be TRBD1 or TRBD2, each matching 5 bases. This CDR3 has 14 amino acids. Looked up from germline, CDR1 is SGHTA and CDR2 is FQGNSA. V gave up 5 bases and J gave up 2 bases, with 10 bases separating them. The CDR3 loop is CASSHMGPYNEQFF. The CDR3 coding sequence is TGTGCCAGCAGCCATATGGGACCCTACAATGAGCAGTTCTTC.

There are a few counts of this clonotype. The chain recombines TRBV20-1 with TRBJ2-7; D uncertain. The CDR3 is 11 residues long. Germline CDR1 DFQATT, CDR2 SNEGSKA (reference sequence). Trimming removed 0 bases from V and 7 bases from J, with 7 bases in between. The CDR3 here is CSARDLSEQYF. In DNA form, the CDR3 reads TGCAGTGCTAGAGATCTGTCTGAGCAGTACTTC.